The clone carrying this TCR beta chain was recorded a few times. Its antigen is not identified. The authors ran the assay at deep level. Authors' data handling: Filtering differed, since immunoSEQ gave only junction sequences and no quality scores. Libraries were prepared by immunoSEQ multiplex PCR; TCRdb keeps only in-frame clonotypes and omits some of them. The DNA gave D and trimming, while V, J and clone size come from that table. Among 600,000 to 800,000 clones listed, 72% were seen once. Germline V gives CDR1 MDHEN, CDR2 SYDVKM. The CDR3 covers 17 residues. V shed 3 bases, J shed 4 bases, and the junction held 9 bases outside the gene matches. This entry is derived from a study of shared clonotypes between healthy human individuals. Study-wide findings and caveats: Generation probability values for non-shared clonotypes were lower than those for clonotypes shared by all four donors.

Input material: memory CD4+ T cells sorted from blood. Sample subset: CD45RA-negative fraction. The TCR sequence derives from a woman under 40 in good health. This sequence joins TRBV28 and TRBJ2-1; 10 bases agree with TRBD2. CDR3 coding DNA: TGTGCCAGCAGTTTCTCGCCTAGCGGGAGTGGATACAATGAGCAGTTCTTC. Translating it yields CASSFSPSGSGYNEQFF.